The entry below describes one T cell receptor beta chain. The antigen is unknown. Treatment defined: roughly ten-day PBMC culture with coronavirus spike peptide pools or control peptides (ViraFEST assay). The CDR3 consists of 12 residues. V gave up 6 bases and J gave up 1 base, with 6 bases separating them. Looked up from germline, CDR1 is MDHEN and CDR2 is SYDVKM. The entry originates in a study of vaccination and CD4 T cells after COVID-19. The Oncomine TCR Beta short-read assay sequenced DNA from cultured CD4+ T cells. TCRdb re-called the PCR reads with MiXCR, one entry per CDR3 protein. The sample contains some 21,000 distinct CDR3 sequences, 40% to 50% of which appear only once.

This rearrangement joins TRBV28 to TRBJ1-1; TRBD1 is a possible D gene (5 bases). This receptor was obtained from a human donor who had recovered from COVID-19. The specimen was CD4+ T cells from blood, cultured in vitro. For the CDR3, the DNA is TGTGCCAGCAGGGACACGAACACTGAAGCTTTCTTT. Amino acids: CASRDTNTEAFF.